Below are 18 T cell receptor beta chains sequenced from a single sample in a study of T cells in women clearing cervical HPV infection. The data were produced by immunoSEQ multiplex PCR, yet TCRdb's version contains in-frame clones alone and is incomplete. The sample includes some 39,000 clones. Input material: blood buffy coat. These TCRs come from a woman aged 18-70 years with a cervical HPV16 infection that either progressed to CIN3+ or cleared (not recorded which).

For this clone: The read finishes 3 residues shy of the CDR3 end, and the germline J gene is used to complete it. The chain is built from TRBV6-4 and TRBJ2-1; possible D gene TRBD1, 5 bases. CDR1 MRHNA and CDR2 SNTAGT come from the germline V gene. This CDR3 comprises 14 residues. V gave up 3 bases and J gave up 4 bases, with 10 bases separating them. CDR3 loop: CASSESTGYNEQFF. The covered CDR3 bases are TGTGCCAGCAGTGAATCTACAGGTTACAATGAG.

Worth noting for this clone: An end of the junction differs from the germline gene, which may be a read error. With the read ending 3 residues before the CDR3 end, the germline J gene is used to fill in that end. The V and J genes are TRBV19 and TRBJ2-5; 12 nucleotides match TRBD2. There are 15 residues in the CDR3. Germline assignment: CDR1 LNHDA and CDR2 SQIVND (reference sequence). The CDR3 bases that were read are TGTGCCAGTAGTCAGACTAGCGGGAGACAAGATACC. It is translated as CASSQTSGRQDT. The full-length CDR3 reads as CASSQTSGRQDTQYF.

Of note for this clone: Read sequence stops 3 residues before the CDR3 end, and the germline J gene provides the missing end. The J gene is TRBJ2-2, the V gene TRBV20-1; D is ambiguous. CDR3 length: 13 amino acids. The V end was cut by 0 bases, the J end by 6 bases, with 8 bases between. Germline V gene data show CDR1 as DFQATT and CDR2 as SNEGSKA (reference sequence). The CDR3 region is CSARDEVPGELFF. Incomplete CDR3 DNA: TGCAGTGCTAGAGATGAGGTCCCCGGGGAG.

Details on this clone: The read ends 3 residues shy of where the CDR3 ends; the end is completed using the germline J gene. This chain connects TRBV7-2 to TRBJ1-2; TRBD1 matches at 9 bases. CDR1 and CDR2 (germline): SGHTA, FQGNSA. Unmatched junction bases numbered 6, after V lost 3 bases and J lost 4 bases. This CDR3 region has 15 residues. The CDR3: CASSFTGGTIYGYTF. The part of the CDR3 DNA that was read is TGTGCCAGCAGCTTCACAGGGGGCACTATCTATGGC.

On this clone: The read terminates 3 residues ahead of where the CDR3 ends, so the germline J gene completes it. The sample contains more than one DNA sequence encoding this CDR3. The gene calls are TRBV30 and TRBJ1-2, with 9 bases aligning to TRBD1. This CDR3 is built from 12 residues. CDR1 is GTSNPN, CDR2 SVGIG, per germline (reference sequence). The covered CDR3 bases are TGTGCCTCCGGACAGGGGCGAGGAGGA. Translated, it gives CASGQGRGG. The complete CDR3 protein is CASGQGRGGYTF.

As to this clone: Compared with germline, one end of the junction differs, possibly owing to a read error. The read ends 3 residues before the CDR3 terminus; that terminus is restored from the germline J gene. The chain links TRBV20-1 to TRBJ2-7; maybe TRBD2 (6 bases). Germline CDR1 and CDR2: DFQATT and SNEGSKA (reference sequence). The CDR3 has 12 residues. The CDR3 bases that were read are TGCAGTGCTACTACTAGCTCCCACGAG. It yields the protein CSATTSSHE. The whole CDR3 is CSATTSSHEQYF.

The covered CDR3 bases are TGCGCCAGCAGCTTTAACAGCCCGAATGAG. It specifies CASSFNSPNE. The full CDR3 protein is CASSFNSPNEQFF. The V gene is TRBV5-1, the J gene TRBJ2-1; D unresolved. The sequenced fragment ends 3 residues before the CDR3 boundary, so the rest is inferred from the germline J gene. In germline, CDR1 is SGHRS, CDR2 YFSETQ. The CDR3 is made up of 13 amino acids. V shed 2 bases and J shed 7 bases, with 10 bases lying between them.

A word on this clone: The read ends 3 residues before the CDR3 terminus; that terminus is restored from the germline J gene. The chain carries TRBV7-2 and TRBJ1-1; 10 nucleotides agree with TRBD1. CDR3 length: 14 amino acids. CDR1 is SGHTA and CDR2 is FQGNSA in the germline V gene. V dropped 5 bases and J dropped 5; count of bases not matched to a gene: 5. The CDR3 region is CASSRDRGGTEAFF. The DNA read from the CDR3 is TGTGCCAGCAGCCGGGACAGGGGAGGGACTGAA.

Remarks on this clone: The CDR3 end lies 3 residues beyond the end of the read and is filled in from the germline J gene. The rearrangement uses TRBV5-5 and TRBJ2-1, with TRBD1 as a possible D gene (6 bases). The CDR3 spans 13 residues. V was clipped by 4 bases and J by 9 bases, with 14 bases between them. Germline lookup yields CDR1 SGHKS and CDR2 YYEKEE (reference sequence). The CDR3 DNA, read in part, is TGTGCCAGCAGCACCTTCCCAGGGGTTGAG. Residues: CASSTFPGVE. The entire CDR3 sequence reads CASSTFPGVEQFF.

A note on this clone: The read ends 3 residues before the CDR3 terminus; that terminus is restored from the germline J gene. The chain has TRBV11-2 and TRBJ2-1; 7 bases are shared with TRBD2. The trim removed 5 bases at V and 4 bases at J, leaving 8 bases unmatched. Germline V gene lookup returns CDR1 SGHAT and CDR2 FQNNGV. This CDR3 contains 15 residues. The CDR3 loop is CASSTRTSRYNEQFF. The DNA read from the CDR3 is TGTGCCAGCAGCACACGGACTAGTCGATACAATGAG.

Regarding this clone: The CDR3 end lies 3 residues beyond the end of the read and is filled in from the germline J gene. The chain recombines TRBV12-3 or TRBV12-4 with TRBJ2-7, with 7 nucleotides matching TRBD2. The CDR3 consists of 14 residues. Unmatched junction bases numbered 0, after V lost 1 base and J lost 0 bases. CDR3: CASSLGGSSYEQYF. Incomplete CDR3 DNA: TGTGCCAGCAGTTTAGGCGGGAGCTCCTACGAG.

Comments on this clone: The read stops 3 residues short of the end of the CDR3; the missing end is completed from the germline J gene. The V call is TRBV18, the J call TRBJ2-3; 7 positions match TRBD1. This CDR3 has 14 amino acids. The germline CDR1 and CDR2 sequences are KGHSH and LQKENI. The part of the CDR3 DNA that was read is TGTGCCAGCTCACCAACCGGTACAGGGGAGACG. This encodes CASSPTGTGET. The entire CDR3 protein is CASSPTGTGETQYF.

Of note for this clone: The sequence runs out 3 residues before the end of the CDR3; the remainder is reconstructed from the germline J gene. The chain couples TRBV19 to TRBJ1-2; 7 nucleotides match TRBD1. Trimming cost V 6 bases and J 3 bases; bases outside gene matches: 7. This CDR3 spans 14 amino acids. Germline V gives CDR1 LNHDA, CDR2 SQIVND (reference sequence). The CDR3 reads CASRIRQGYYGYTF. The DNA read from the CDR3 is TGTGCCAGTAGGATCCGACAGGGATACTATGGC.

The CDR3 here is CASSPRGLQGNTIYF. The CDR3 bases that were read are TGTGCCAGCTCACCAAGGGGCTTGCAGGGAAACACC. The rearrangement joins TRBV18 to TRBJ1-3; D might be TRBD1 (5 bases). Coverage ceases 3 residues before the CDR3 finishes, and the germline J gene fills in the end. CDR3 length equals 15 residues. V was shortened by 2 bases and J by 4 bases, with 12 bases between the two germline ends. The V gene's germline CDR1 is KGHSH and CDR2 LQKENI. Looking up the rest from reference TRBV18 and TRBJ1-3 gives the full variable domain: NAGVMQNPRHLVRRRGQEARLRCSPMKGHSHVYWYRQLPEEGLKFMVYLQKENIIDESGMPKERFSAEFPKEGPSILRIQQVVRGDSAAYFCASSPRGLQGNTIYFGEGSWLTVV.

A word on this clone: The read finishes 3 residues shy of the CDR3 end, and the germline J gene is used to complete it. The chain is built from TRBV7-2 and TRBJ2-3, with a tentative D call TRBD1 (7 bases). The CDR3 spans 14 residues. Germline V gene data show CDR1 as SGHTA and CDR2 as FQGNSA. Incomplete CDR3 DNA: TGTGCCAGCAGCTGGAGCGGAGGGGGCGAGACG. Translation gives CASSWSGGGET. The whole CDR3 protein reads CASSWSGGGETQYF. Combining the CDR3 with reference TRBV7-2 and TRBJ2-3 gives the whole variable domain GAGVSQSPSNKVTEKGKDVELRCDPISGHTALYWYRQSLGQGLEFLIYFQGNSAPDKSGLPSDRFSAERTGGSVSTLTIQRTQQEDSAVYLCASSWSGGGETQYFGPGTRLTVL.

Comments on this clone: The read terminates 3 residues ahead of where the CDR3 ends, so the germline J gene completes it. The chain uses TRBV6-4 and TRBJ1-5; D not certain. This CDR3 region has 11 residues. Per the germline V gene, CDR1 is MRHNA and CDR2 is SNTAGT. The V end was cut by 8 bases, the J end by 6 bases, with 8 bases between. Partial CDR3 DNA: TGTGCCAGCCCAAGCTCTCAGCCC. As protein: CASPSSQP. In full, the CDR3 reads CASPSSQPQHF.

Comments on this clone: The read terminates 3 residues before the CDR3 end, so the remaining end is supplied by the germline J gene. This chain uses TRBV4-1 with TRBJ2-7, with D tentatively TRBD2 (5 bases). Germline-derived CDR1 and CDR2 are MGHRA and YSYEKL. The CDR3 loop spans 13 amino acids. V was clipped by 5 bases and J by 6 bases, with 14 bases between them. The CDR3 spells CASSAQFTSEQYF. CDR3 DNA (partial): TGCGCCAGCAGCGCTCAATTTACTAGCGAG.

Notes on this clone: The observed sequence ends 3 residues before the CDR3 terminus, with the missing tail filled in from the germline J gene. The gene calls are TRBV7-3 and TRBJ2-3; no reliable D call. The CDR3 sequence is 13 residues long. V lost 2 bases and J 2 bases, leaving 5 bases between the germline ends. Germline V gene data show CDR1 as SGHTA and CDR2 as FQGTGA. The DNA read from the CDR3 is TGTGCCAGCAGCTTAGTCGTCACAGATACG. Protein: CASSLVVTDT. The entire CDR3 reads CASSLVVTDTQYF.